This TCR beta chain was sequenced during a study of T cell repertoires in cytomegalovirus infection. Turning to the study itself: Indications of both CMV infection and matching HLA type were provided by public TCR beta signatures. Study findings and constraints: There were HLA-C-restricted CMV-specific TCR beta clonotypes dominating the ex vivo response.

The CDR3 runs to 15 residues. Germline values: CDR1 SSHAT, CDR2 FNYEAQ (reference sequence). In the case of this clonotype: Antigen specificity is unknown. One end of the junction does not line up with germline, which may come from a read error.

TCRdb analysed the reads with MiXCR anew, one entry per CDR3 protein. Of roughly 720,000 distinct CDR3 sequences detected, 35% appear once; the ten largest clones hold 2.8%. The receptor's source is a human donor in good health (CMV status not recorded). Some clones in this sample may be carry-over from other donors' samples. The V gene is TRBV7-7, the J gene TRBJ2-5, with 9 bases matching TRBD1. Source material: PBMCs. CDR3 residues: CASSLALTGGETQYF. Written as DNA, the CDR3 is TGTGCTAGCAGCTTAGCCTTAACAGGGGGCGAGACCCAGTACTTC.